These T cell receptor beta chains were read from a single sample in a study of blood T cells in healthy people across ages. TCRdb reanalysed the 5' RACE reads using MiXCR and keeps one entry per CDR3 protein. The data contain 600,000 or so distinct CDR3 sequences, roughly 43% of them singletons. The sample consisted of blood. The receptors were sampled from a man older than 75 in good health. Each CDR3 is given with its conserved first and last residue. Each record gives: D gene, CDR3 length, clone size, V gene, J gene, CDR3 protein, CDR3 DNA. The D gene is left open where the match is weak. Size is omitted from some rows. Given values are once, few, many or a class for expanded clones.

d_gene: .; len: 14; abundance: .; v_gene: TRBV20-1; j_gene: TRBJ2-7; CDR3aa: CSARDVRGSHEQYF; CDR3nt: TGCAGTGCTAGAGATGTAAGAGGGTCCCACGAGCAGTACTTC
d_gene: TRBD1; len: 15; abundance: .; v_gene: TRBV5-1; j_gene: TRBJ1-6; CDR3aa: CASSSSTGRDSPLHF; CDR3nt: TGCGCCAGCAGCTCCTCGACAGGGCGGGATTCACCCCTCCACTTT
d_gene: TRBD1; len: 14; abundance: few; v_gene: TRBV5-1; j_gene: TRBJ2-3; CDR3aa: CASTPDRGSDTQYF; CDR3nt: TGCGCCAGCACCCCGGACAGGGGCTCAGATACGCAGTATTTT
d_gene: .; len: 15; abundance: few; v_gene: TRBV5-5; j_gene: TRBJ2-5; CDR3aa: CASSFSPDPQETQYF; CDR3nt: TGTGCCAGCAGCTTCAGCCCTGACCCCCAAGAGACCCAGTACTTC
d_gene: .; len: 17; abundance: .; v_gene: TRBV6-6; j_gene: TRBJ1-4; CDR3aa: CASSYGIRRPTNEKLFF; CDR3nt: TGTGCCAGCAGTTACGGCATCCGACGGCCGACTAATGAAAAACTGTTTTTT
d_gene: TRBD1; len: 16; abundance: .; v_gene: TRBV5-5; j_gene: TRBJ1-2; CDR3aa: CASSPGQGTHPYGYTF; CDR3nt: TGTGCCAGCAGCCCGGGACAGGGAACTCACCCTTATGGCTACACCTTC
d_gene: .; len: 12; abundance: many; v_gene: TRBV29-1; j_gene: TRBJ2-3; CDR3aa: CSVVKGTDTQYF; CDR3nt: TGCAGCGTTGTTAAGGGGACAGATACGCAGTATTTT
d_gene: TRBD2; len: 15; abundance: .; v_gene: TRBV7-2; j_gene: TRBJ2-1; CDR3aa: CASRRGEGTSPEQFF; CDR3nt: TGTGCCAGCAGACGGGGGGAGGGGACTAGCCCTGAGCAGTTCTTC
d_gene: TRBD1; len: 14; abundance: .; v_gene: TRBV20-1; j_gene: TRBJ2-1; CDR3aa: CSARRQGAYNEQFF; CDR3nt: TGCAGTGCTAGACGACAGGGGGCTTACAATGAGCAGTTCTTC
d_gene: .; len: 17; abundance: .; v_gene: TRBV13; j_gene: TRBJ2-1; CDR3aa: CASSLGRLGSFGNEQFF; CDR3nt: TGTGCCAGCAGCTTAGGCCGGCTAGGGTCTTTCGGCAATGAGCAGTTCTTC
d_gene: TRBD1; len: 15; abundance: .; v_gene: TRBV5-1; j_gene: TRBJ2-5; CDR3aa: CASSWPRTGGETQYF; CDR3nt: TGCGCCAGCAGCTGGCCCCGGACAGGGGGGGAGACCCAGTACTTC
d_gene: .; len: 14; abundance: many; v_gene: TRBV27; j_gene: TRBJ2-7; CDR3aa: CASSLSQNYYEQYF; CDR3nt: TGTGCCAGCAGTTTGAGCCAGAACTACTACGAGCAGTACTTC
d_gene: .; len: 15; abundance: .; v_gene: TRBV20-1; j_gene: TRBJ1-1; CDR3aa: CSARDYPGSNTEAFF; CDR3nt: TGCAGTGCTAGAGATTACCCGGGTTCGAACACTGAAGCTTTCTTT
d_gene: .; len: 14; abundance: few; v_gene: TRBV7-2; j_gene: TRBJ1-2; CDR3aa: CASSSQGTYYGYTF; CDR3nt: TGTGCCAGCAGCTCTCAGGGTACCTACTATGGCTACACCTTC